The sequence of this T cell receptor (beta chain) was determined in a study of blood T cell repertoires in COVID-19. In the study overall: T cells, B-cell-depleted T cells, or PBMCs supplied cDNA or gDNA.

As handled by the study authors: Reference gene primer amplification in the assay estimated nucleated cell counts. Measured with immunoSEQ multiplex PCR; TCRdb has only the in-frame clones, and not every one. Clone size and the V and J calls come from that table; the DNA yielded D and trimming. This table has a few hundred thousand clones, 70% to 85% appearing once. Looked up from germline, CDR1 is PRHDT and CDR2 is FYEKMQ (reference sequence). CDR3 length: 14 residues. The V and J ends lost 2 bases and 8 bases, in that order; junction bases with no gene match: 6. This clonotype was obtained from a man between 50 and 59 years old with active or convalescent COVID-19. This sequence joins TRBV13 and TRBJ2-1, with TRBD1 matching over 7 bases. The sequenced material came from peripheral blood. As DNA, the CDR3 is TGTGCCAGCAGCTTAACAGGGGCCGGGGATGAGCAGTTCTTC. Its translation is CASSLTGAGDEQFF.